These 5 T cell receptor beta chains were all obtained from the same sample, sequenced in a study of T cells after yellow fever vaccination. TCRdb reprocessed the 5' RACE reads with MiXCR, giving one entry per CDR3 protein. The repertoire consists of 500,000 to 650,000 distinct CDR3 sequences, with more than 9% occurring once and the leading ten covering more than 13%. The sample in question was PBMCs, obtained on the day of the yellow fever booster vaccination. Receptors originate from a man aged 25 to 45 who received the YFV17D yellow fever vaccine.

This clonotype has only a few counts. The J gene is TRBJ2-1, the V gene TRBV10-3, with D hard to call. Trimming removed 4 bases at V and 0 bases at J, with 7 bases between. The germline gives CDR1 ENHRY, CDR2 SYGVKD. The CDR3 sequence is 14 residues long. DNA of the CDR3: TGTGCCATCAGTGGCCCTAACTCCTACAATGAGCAGTTCTTC. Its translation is CAISGPNSYNEQFF.

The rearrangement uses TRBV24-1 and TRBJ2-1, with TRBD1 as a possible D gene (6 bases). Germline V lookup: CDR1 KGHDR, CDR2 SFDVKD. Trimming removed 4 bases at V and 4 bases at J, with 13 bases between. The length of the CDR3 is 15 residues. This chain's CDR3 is CATSETRDIYNEQFF. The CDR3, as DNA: TGTGCCACCAGTGAAACCCGGGACATATACAATGAGCAGTTCTTC.

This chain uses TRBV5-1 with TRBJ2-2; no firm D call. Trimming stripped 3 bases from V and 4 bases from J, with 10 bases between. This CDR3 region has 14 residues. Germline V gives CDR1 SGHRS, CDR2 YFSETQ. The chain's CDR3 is CASSWAGGTGELFF. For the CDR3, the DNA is TGCGCCAGCAGCTGGGCCGGTGGCACCGGGGAGCTGTTTTTT. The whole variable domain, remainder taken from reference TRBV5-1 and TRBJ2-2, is KAGVTQTPRYLIKTRGQQVTLSCSPISGHRSVSWYQQTPGQGLQFLFEYFSETQRNKGNFPGRFSGRQFSNSRSEMNVSTLELGDSALYLCASSWAGGTGELFFGEGSRLTVL.

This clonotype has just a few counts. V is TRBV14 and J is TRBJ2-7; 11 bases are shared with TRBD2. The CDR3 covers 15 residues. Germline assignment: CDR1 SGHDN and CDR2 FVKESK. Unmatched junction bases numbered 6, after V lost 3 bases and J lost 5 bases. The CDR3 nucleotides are TGTGCCAGCAGCCAGGTAGCGGGAGGGCCTAACGAGCAGTACTTC. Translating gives CASSQVAGGPNEQYF.

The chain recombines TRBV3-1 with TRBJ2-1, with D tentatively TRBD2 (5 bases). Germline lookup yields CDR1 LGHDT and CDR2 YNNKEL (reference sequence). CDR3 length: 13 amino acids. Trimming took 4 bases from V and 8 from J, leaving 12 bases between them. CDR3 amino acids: CASSRNAGYEQFF. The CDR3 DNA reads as TGTGCCAGCAGCCGCAACGCGGGCTATGAGCAGTTCTTC.